The clone carrying this TCR beta chain turned up a few times. What it binds is not known. This sample is drawn from a study of blood T cells in healthy people across ages. Overall study results and limits: Diversity was estimated from one million T cells, and these estimates were considered underestimates.

PCR was performed a second time for about 6 to 12 cycles using a sample-barcoded 5' primer and a J-beta primer mix. TCRdb independently ran MiXCR on the 5' RACE reads; one entry per CDR3 protein. The sample holds more than 1,000,000 distinct CDR3 sequences, roughly a quarter seen once. Another study also made use of these data, one on T cells of mothers and their children.

Material for sequencing was blood. The sequence came from a girl aged 2 to 9 in good health.

Here the CDR3 reads CASSVAPDGYTF. Here the CDR3 DNA reads TGTGCCAGCAGCGTTGCCCCCGATGGCTACACCTTC. The chain recombines TRBV7-9 with TRBJ1-2; D not resolved. The CDR3 consists of 12 residues. CDR1 is SEHNR and CDR2 is FQNEAQ in the germline V gene (reference sequence). The V end lost 5 bases, the J end lost 6 bases, and 10 bases lay between the germline ends.